This T cell receptor beta chain comes out of a study of cytomegalovirus exposure and HLA in healthy donors. Overall study findings and caveats: A later analysis linked around 15,000 TCR beta sequences to HLA alleles at 0.05 false discovery rate.

The PCR contained 60 Vbeta and 13 Jbeta primers. Method: immunoSEQ multiplex PCR; TCRdb's copy keeps in-frame clones and lacks some. The data contain 110,000 to 150,000 clones, roughly four fifths of them singletons. Germline V gene data show CDR1 as SGHKS and CDR2 as YYEKEE (reference sequence). V lost 4 bases to trimming and J lost 1 base; unmatched junction nucleotides: 1. The CDR3 is made up of 13 amino acids. Remarks on this clone: Antigen unknown.

The receptor was derived from a woman aged 55-75 years in good health and CMV-seropositive. The rearrangement uses TRBV5-5 and TRBJ2-5; 7 nucleotides align to TRBD1. Sequencing was carried out using PBMCs. This CDR3 reads CASSRDSQETQYF. The CDR3 DNA sequence: TGTGCCAGCAGCCGGGACAGCCAAGAGACCCAGTACTTC.